This TCR beta chain was retrieved from a study of shared clonotypes between healthy human individuals. The CDR3 covers 13 residues. The ends were cut back, 3 bases at V and 1 base at J, with 6 bases in the middle. Germline V CDR1 and CDR2: LNHNV, YYDKDF (reference sequence). Donors, healthy HIV-negative adults, lacked recent acute infections or vaccinations. Caucasian adults living in Nashville, Tennessee, provided all samples. Each cell subset's genomic DNA was divided evenly among several immunoSEQ plates. Only in-frame clones appear in the TCRdb table, and some are missing; sequencing was by immunoSEQ multiplex PCR. The table records about 480,000 clones, about 75% of them present only once.

The chain couples TRBV15 to TRBJ1-1; maybe TRBD1 (6 bases). This receptor was taken from a middle-aged woman in good health. Some clones in this sample may be carry-over from other donors' samples. The sequenced sample was PBMCs. The CDR3 sequence is CATSRTGNTEAFF. Here the CDR3 DNA reads TGTGCCACCAGCAGGACAGGGAACACTGAAGCTTTCTTT.